The rows below give T cell receptor beta chains drawn from one sample of a study of blood T cell repertoires in COVID-19. Sequencing was performed with immunoSEQ multiplex PCR; in TCRdb, only in-frame clones are kept and a portion is missing. The data contain roughly 150,000 clones, approximately 80% of them singletons. Sample: peripheral blood. These receptors all come from an elderly woman with active or convalescent COVID-19. Both conserved end residues are part of each CDR3. D genes are given only for firm matches. Size tells how often a clone was seen (once, few, many) or the class of an expanded clone, and some rows leave it out.

>TRBJ1-4|TRBD1|TRBV27|NA|15
TGTGCCAGCAGTAAGCAAAGGACAGGGGGCGAAAAACTGTTTTTT
CASSKQRTGGEKLFF
>TRBJ1-1|NA|TRBV5-1|NA|15
TGCGCCAGCAGCGTCAGCGGGGGTGGGAACACTGAAGCTTTCTTT
CASSVSGGGNTEAFF
>TRBJ2-4|NA|TRBV5-5|NA|15
TGTGCCAGCAGCTTGGAACCCAGAACCAAAAACATTCAGTACTTC
CASSLEPRTKNIQYF
>TRBJ2-5|NA|TRBV2|NA|17
TGTGCCAGCAGTGTTAGCCTAGCGATTGGGGGAGGAGAGACCCAGTACTTC
CASSVSLAIGGGETQYF
>TRBJ2-7|TRBD1|TRBV5-6|NA|14
TGTGCCAGCATCAGTTGGACAGGGGGGAACGAGCAGTACTTC
CASISWTGGNEQYF
>TRBJ2-1|TRBD2|TRBV9|NA|18
TGTGCCAGCAGCGTAGTGGCGACTAGCGGGGGGGCGCGTAATGAGCAGTTCTTC
CASSVVATSGGARNEQFF
>TRBJ1-5|NA|TRBV3-1/TRBV3-2|NA|13
TGTGCCAGCAGCCAATCAGGGAATCAGCCCCAGCATTTT
CASSQSGNQPQHF
>TRBJ1-2|NA|TRBV11-2|NA|15
TGTGCCAGCAGCTTAGAGAGGGATACTAACTATGGCTACACCTTC
CASSLERDTNYGYTF
>TRBJ1-4|NA|TRBV27|NA|14
TGTGCCAGCAGTGGGGACATTTTTGGAGAAAAACTGTTTTTT
CASSGDIFGEKLFF
>TRBJ1-5|NA|TRBV6-5|NA|15
TGTGCCAGCAGCCGTGAGGGGGACAGCAATCAGCCCCAGCATTTT
CASSREGDSNQPQHF
>TRBJ1-1|NA|TRBV5-4|NA|15
TGTGCCAGCAGCTTGCCGGGACACATGAACACTGAAGCTTTCTTT
CASSLPGHMNTEAFF
>TRBJ1-4|NA|TRBV5-1|few|16
TGCGCCAGCAGCTTGGCAGGGGTTGCAACTAATGAAAAACTGTTTTTT
CASSLAGVATNEKLFF
>TRBJ2-1|NA|TRBV4-3|NA|16
TGCGCCAGCAGAACAAGGTCCGGGACAAGCCCCAATGAGCAGTTCTTC
CASRTRSGTSPNEQFF
>TRBJ2-3|NA|TRBV19|NA|16
TGTGCCAGTAGTATTCAGGGGCATCGAGGGGCAGATACGCAGTATTTT
CASSIQGHRGADTQYF
>TRBJ2-1|TRBD1|TRBV4-1|NA|16
TGCGCCAGCAGCCGCGCCCCGCCAGGGGGCGGCAATGAGCAGTTCTTC
CASSRAPPGGGNEQFF
>TRBJ1-2|NA|TRBV4-3|NA|14
TGCGCCAGCAGCCAAGACCGACAGAGCTATGGCTACACCTTC
CASSQDRQSYGYTF
>TRBJ1-1|NA|TRBV5-6|NA|13
TGTGCCAGCAGCTTTGTTGTGAGCGCTGAAGCTTTCTTT
CASSFVVSAEAFF
>TRBJ1-1|NA|TRBV19|once|13
TGTGCCAGTAGTATAGACTCCCGGGCTGAAGCTTTCTTT
CASSIDSRAEAFF
>TRBJ2-3|NA|TRBV7-2|NA|14
TGTGCCAGCAGCCTCGCAATGGGGGGAGATACGCAGTATTTT
CASSLAMGGDTQYF
>TRBJ1-3|NA|TRBV6-5|NA|16
TGTGCCAGCAGTTACTCCGGACTCAGCTCTGGAAACACCATATATTTT
CASSYSGLSSGNTIYF
>TRBJ1-1|NA|TRBV3-1/TRBV3-2|NA|16
TGTGCCAGCAGCCAAGCCTACAGGGCACCGAACACTGAAGCTTTCTTT
CASSQAYRAPNTEAFF
>TRBJ2-1|TRBD2|TRBV18|NA|17
TGTGCCAGCTCATCCCAACTAGCGGGGTTTTCCTACAATGAGCAGTTCTTC
CASSSQLAGFSYNEQFF
>TRBJ2-7|TRBD1|TRBV6-5|NA|16
TGTGCCAGCAGTTACTTGCAGACAGGGTCACCTTACGAGCAGTACTTC
CASSYLQTGSPYEQYF
>TRBJ1-2|NA|TRBV19|NA|14
TGTGCCAGTAGTAGCGGGACGGCGAACTATGGCTACACCTTC
CASSSGTANYGYTF
>TRBJ1-1|NA|TRBV12-5|NA|15
TGTGCTAGTGGTCTCCGGCGGGTTGGGGACACTGAAGCTTTCTTT
CASGLRRVGDTEAFF
>TRBJ1-2|TRBD1|TRBV4-3|NA|16
TGCGCCAGCAGCCAACAAAGACAGGGGATTAACTATGGCTACACCTTC
CASSQQRQGINYGYTF
>TRBJ1-2|NA|TRBV2|NA|12
TGTGCCAGCAGTGCCAGTCCCTATGGCTACACCTTC
CASSASPYGYTF
>TRBJ2-6|NA|TRBV5-1|NA|14
TGCGCCAGCAGCCCTCCCTCTGGGGCCAACGTCCTGACTTTC
CASSPPSGANVLTF
>TRBJ2-5|NA|TRBV5-4|once|14
TGTGCCAGCGGCCAGGGACTCAACCAAGAGACCCAGTACTTC
CASGQGLNQETQYF
>TRBJ2-6|NA|TRBV7-9|few|14
TGTGCCAGCCAGGCGGGGTCTGGGGCCAACGTCCTGACTTTC
CASQAGSGANVLTF
>TRBJ2-7|NA|TRBV14|NA|13
TGTGCCAGCAGCCAAGATGCGGCCTACGAGCAGTACTTC
CASSQDAAYEQYF
>TRBJ2-7|TRBD1|TRBV5-4|NA|15
TGTGCCAGCAGTTTTATGGGACAGGGGGCGCCCGAGCAGTACTTC
CASSFMGQGAPEQYF
>TRBJ2-7|TRBD2|TRBV7-2|NA|15
TGTGCCAGCAGCTCCCTGACTAGCGGGGCTGGTGAGCAGTACTTC
CASSSLTSGAGEQYF
>TRBJ2-5|NA|TRBV12-3/TRBV12-4|NA|12
TGTGCCAGCAGTTCGAGGTCGGAGACCCAGTACTTC
CASSSRSETQYF
>TRBJ2-3|TRBD1|TRBV4-2|NA|16
TGTGCCAGCAGCCAAGCCGGGACAGGTAGCACAGATACGCAGTATTTT
CASSQAGTGSTDTQYF
>TRBJ1-6|NA|TRBV6-2/TRBV6-3|once|18
TGTGCCAGCAGTTACCTGGGCGAGGGCAGCTCCTATAATTCACCCCTCCACTTT
CASSYLGEGSSYNSPLHF
>TRBJ2-1|NA|TRBV29-1|NA|15
TGCAGCGTTGACCCGGGACACGGATACTACAATGAGCAGTTCTTC
CSVDPGHGYYNEQFF
>TRBJ1-2|NA|TRBV21-1|NA|15
TGTGCCAGCACCTTTTGGGTCCGCCCGAGGCTTGGCTACACCTTC
CASTFWVRPRLGYTF
>TRBJ1-5|TRBD1|TRBV6-6|NA|20
TGTGCCAGCAGTCCGTCCGTCTTGGGACAGGGGAACCCTAGCAATCAGCCCCAGCATTTT
CASSPSVLGQGNPSNQPQHF
>TRBJ1-6|TRBD1|TRBV6-5|NA|16
TGTGCCAGCAGTTACGGACAGGGGGCGAATAATTCACCCCTCCACTTT
CASSYGQGANNSPLHF
>TRBJ2-7|NA|TRBV7-2|NA|15
TGTGCCAGCAGCTTAGCTTTCGCTAGCTGGCACGAGCAGTACTTC
CASSLAFASWHEQYF
>TRBJ2-6|NA|TRBV3-1/TRBV3-2|NA|18
TGTGCCAGCAGCATTCGGACGGGGTATAACTCTGGGGCCAACGTCCTGACTTTC
CASSIRTGYNSGANVLTF